This TCR beta chain was observed in a study of blood T cell repertoires in COVID-19. Study overall: Both acute and convalescent COVID-19 samples were obtained from the United States, Italy and Spain.

In the original workflow: Amplification of reference gene primers was used by the study to estimate nucleated cell counts. TCRdb keeps only in-frame clones here, not all; method: immunoSEQ multiplex PCR. That table gives V, J and clone size, and the DNA gave D and trimming. The sample contains about 46,000 clones, approximately 85% of which appear only once. This CDR3 is 15 amino acids long. With 8 bases removed from V and 5 bases from J, the gap between germline ends came to 21 bases. CDR1 and CDR2 from the germline V gene are LNHDA and SQIVND (reference sequence). The sequenced material came from peripheral blood. This chain uses TRBV19 with TRBJ1-1; D is ambiguous. The origin of this receptor is a man aged 55 to 70 with acute or convalescent COVID-19. In DNA form, the CDR3 reads TGTGCCAGTTCTCTGCCGGGAACCAGATATACTGAAGCTTTCTTT. The encoded protein is CASSLPGTRYTEAFF. The variable domain in full, with the rest retrieved from reference TRBV19 and TRBJ1-1, is DGGITQSPKYLFRKEGQNVTLSCEQNLNHDAMYWYRQDPGQGLRLIYYSQIVNDFQKGDIAEGYSVSREKKESFPLTVTSAQKNPTAFYLCASSLPGTRYTEAFFGQGTRLTVV.